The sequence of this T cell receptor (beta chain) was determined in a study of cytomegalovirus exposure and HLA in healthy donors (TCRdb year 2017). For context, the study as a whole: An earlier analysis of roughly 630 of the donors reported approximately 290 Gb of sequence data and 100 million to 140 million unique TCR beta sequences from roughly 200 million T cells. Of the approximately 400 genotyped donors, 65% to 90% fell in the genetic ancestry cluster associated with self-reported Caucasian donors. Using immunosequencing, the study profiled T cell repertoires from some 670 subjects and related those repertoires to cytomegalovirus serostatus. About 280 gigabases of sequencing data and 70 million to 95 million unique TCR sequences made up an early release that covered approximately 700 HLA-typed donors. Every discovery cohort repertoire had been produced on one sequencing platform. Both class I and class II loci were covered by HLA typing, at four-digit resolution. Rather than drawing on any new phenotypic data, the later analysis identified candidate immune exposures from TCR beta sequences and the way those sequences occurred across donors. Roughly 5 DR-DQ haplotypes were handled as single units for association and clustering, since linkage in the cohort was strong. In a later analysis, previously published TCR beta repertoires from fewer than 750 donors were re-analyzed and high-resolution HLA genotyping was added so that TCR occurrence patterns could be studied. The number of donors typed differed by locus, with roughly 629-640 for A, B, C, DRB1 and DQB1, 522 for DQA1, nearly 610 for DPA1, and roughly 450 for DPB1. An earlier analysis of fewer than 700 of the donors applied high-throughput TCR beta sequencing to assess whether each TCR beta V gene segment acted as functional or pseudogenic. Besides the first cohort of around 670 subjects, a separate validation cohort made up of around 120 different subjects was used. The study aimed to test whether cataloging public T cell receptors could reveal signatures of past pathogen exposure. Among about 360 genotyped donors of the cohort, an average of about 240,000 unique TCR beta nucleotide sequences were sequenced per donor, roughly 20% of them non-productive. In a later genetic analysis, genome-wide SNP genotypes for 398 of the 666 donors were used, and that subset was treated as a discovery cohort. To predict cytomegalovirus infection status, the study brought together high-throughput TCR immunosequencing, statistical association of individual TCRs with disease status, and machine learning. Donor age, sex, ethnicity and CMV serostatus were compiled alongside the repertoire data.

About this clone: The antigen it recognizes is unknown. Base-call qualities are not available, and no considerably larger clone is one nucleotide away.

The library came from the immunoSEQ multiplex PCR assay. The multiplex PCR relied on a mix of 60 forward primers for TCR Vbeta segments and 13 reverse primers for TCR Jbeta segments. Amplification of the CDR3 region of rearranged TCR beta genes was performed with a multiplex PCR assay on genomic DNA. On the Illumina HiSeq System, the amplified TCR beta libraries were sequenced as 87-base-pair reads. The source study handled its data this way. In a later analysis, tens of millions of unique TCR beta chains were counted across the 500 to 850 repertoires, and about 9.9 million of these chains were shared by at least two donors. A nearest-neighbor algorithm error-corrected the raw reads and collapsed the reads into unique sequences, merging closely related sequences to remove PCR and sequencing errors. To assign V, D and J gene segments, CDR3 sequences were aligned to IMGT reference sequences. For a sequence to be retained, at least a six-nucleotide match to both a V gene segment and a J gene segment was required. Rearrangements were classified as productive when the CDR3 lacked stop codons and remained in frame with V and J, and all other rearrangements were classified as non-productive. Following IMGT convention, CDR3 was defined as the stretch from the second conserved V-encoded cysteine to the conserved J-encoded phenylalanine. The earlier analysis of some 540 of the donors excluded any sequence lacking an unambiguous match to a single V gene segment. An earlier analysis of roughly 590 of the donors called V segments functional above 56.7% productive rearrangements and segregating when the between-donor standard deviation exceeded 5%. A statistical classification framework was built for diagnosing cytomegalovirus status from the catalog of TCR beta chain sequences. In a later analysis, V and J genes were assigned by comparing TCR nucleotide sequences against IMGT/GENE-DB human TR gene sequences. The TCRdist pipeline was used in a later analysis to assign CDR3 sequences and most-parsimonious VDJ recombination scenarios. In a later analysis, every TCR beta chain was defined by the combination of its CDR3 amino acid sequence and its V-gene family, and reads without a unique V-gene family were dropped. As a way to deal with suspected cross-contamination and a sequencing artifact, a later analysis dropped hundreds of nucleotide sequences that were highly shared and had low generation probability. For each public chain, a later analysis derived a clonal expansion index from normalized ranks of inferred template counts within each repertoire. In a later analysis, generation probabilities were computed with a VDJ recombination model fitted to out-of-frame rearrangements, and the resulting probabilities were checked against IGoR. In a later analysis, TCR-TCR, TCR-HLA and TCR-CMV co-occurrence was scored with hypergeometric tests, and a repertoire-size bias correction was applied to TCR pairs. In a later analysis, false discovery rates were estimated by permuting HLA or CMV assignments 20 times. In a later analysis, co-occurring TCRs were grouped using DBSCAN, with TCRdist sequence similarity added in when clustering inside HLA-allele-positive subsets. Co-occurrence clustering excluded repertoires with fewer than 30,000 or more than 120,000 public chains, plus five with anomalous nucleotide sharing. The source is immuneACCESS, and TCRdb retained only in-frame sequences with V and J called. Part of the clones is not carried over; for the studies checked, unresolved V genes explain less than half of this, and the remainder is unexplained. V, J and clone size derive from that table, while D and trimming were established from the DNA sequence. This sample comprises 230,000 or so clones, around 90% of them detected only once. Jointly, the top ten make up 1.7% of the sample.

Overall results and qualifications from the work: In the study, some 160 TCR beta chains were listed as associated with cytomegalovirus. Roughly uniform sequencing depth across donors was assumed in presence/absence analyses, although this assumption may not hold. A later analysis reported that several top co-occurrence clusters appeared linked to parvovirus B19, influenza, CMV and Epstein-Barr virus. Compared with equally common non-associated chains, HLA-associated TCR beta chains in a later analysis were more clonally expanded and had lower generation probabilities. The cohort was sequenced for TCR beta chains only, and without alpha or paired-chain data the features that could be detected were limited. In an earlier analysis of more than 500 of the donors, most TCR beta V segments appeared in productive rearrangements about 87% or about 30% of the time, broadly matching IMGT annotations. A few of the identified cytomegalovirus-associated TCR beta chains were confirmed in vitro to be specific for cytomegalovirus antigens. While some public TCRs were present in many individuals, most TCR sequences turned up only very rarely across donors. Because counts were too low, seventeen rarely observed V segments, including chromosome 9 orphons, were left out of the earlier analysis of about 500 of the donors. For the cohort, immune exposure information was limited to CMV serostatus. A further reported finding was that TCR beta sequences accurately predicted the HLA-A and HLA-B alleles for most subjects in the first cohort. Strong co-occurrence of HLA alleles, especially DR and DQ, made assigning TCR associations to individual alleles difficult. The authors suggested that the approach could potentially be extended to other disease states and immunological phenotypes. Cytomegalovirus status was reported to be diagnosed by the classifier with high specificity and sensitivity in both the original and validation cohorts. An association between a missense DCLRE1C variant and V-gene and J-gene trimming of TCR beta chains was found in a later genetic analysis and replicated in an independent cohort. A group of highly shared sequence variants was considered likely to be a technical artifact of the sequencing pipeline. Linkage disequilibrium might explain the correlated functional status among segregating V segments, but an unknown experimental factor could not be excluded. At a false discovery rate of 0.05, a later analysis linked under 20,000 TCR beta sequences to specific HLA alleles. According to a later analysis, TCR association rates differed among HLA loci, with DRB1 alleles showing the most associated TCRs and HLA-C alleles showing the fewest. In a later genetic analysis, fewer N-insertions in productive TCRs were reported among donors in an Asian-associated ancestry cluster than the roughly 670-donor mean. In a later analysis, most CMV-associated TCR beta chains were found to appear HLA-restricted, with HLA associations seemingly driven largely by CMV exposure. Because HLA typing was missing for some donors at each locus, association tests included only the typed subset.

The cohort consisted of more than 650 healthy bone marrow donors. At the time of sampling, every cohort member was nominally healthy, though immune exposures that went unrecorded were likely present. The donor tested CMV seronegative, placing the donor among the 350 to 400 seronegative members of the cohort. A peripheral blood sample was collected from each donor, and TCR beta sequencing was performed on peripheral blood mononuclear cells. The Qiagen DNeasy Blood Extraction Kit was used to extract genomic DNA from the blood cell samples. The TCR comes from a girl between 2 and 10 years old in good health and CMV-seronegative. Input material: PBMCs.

CDR3 protein: CAWSWKTYNYGYTF. Read as DNA, the sequence is TGTGCCTGGAGTTGGAAGACATATAACTATGGCTACACCTTC. In this chain, TRBV30 is recombined with TRBJ1-2, with no confidently assigned D gene. From the cysteine up to the phenylalanine, the CDR3 has a length of 14 residues. Solely the CDR3 DNA is kept, with 42 bases framed from the first base. The CDR1 and CDR2 encoded by the germline V gene (reference sequence) are GTSNPN and SVGIG. Relative to germline, V is 2 bases shorter and J is 1 base shorter, with 11 bases between their ends.